These T cell receptor beta chains were read from a single sample in a study of shared clonotypes between healthy human individuals. Data came from immunoSEQ multiplex PCR; TCRdb stores just in-frame clones and leaves some out. This table has around 600,000 clones, 85% to 95% appearing once. Sequencing was carried out using naive CD8+ T cells sorted from blood. The receptor source for this set is a woman in her twenties or thirties in good health. The CDR3 runs from the conserved cysteine through the conserved F or W. A D gene is named only where the DNA matches it firmly. Clone size is not always given. Where it is, it says once, few, many or a class for expanded clones.

D	V	length	J	size	CDR3	DNA
-	TRBV6-5	13	TRBJ2-1	-	CASSPVEYNEQFF	TGTGCCAGCAGCCCCGTAGAGTACAATGAGCAGTTCTTC
TRBD1	TRBV27	15	TRBJ2-7	-	CASHHVGTGKDEQYF	TGTGCCTCTCATCATGTGGGGACAGGGAAGGACGAGCAGTACTTC
-	TRBV27	15	TRBJ2-1	-	CASSWDGSSYNEQFF	TGTGCCAGCAGTTGGGACGGGAGCTCCTACAATGAGCAGTTCTTC
-	TRBV5-8	14	TRBJ2-3	-	CASSPKTGTDTQYF	TGTGCCAGCAGCCCCAAGACAGGCACAGATACGCAGTATTTT
-	TRBV5-1	12	TRBJ2-7	once	CASRYHGDEQYF	TGCGCCAGCAGATACCACGGGGACGAGCAGTACTTC
-	TRBV20-1	11	TRBJ2-2	-	CSAEDVGELFF	TGCAGTGCCGAGGATGTCGGGGAGCTGTTTTTT
-	TRBV19	15	TRBJ1-2	-	CASSIRADITYGYTF	TGTGCCAGTAGTATAAGGGCAGATATCACCTATGGCTACACCTTC
TRBD2	TRBV7-2	14	TRBJ2-5	-	CASSGSGRGETQYF	TGTGCCAGCAGCGGAAGCGGGAGGGGGGAGACCCAGTACTTC
-	TRBV2	13	TRBJ2-7	-	CASSEGGTYEQYF	TGTGCCAGCAGTGAGGGTGGAACCTACGAGCAGTACTTC
TRBD1	TRBV2	14	TRBJ2-7	-	CASSEGTGPHEQYF	TGTGCCAGCAGTGAAGGGACAGGGCCTCACGAGCAGTACTTC
-	TRBV27	17	TRBJ1-2	-	CASSFSFYRELNYGYTF	TGTGCCAGCAGTTTCTCGTTTTACAGGGAACTGAACTATGGCTACACCTTC
-	TRBV19	17	TRBJ2-1	-	CASSTHTGRVSYNEQFF	TGTGCCAGTAGTACGCACACAGGGAGGGTCTCCTACAATGAGCAGTTCTTC
-	TRBV7-9	12	TRBJ1-2	-	CASSSQGIGYTF	TGTGCCAGCAGCTCGCAGGGGATCGGCTACACCTTC
-	TRBV5-1	13	TRBJ2-2	-	CASSLANNGELFF	TGCGCCAGCAGCTTGGCCAACAACGGGGAGCTGTTTTTT